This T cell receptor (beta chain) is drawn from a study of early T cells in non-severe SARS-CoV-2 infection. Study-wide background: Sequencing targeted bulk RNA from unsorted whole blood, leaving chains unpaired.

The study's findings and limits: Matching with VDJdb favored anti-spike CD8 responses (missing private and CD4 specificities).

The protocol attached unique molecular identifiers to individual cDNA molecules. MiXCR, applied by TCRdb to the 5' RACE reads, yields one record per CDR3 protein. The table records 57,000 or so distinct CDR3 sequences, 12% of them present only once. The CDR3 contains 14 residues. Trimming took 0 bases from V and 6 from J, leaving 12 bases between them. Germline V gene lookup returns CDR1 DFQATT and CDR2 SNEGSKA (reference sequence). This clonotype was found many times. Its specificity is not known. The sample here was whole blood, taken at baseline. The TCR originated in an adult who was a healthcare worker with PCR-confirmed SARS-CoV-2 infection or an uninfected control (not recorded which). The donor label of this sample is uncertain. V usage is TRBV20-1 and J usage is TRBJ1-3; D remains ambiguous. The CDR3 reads CSAREASYLNTIYF. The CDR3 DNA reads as TGCAGTGCTAGAGAGGCCTCCTATTTAAACACCATATATTTT.